The 8 T cell receptor beta chains below come from one sample, sequenced in a study of identical twins. Via MiXCR, TCRdb re-called the 5' RACE reads, giving one row per CDR3 protein. Among 450,000 or so distinct CDR3 sequences, over 12% were seen once, and the ten largest hold about 0.52%. This sample also appeared in a second study, on yellow fever vaccine responses in identical twins.

What was sequenced was CD4+ T cells sorted from blood. The receptors shown here come from a woman between 18 and 29 years old in good health.

V gene TRBV6-4 combines with J gene TRBJ1-6; no clear D gene. The germline V gene has CDR1 MRHNA and CDR2 SNTAGT. There are 18 residues in the CDR3. The ends were cut back, 0 bases at V and 0 bases at J, with 12 bases in the middle. The chain's CDR3 is CASSDSPLSSSYNSPLHF. In DNA form, the CDR3 reads TGTGCCAGCAGTGACTCCCCCCTCTCAAGCTCCTATAATTCACCCCTCCACTTT.

The chain joins TRBV9 to TRBJ1-5, with no clear D. V was cut by 3 bases and J by 4 bases, with 14 bases left in between. CDR1 is SGDLS, CDR2 YYNGEE, per germline. The CDR3 runs to 15 residues. CDR3 nucleotides: TGTGCCAGCAGCGCCGACATAGGGCGGAATCAGCCCCAGCATTTT. This gives the protein CASSADIGRNQPQHF.

A few counts support this clonotype. This chain links TRBV12-3 or TRBV12-4 with TRBJ1-5, with 7 nucleotides matching TRBD1. The CDR3 loop spans 15 amino acids. V lost 5 bases to trimming and J lost 2 bases; unmatched junction nucleotides: 6. The CDR3 region is CASSLNRGGNQPQHF. Written as DNA, the CDR3 is TGTGCCAGCAGTCTAAACAGGGGAGGCAATCAGCCCCAGCATTTT.

The sample holds a few counts of this clonotype. The chain is built from TRBV18 and TRBJ2-1; D perhaps matches TRBD2 (5 bases). Germline values: CDR1 KGHSH, CDR2 LQKENI. V dropped 2 bases and J dropped 4 bases, with 12 bases sitting between them. The CDR3 spans 15 residues. In DNA, the CDR3 is TGTGCCAGCTCACCAGATATCGCGGGTTACAATGAGCAGTTCTTC. Translated, it gives CASSPDIAGYNEQFF.

The chain uses TRBV6-5 and TRBJ2-5; D is possibly TRBD1 or TRBD2 (6 bases each). V lost 2 bases, J lost 5 bases, and 15 bases lay in between. The CDR3 covers 15 residues. Germline CDR1 MNHEY, CDR2 SVGAGI. The CDR3 region is CASSYPTGARETQYF. DNA for the CDR3: TGTGCCAGCAGTTACCCGACGGGGGCGAGGGAGACCCAGTACTTC.

This chain joins TRBV5-1 and TRBJ1-4; 9 bases are shared with TRBD1. Trimming cost V 4 bases and J 8 bases; bases outside gene matches: 9. CDR1 and CDR2 (germline): SGHRS, YFSETQ. The CDR3 has 15 amino acids. CDR3 region: CASSPQDRGGEKLFF. CDR3 DNA sequence: TGCGCCAGCAGCCCACAGGACAGGGGCGGGGAAAAACTGTTTTTT.

The J gene is TRBJ2-3, the V gene TRBV20-1; no firm D call. Germline V gene data show CDR1 as DFQATT and CDR2 as SNEGSKA (reference sequence). The CDR3 sequence is 13 residues long. V shed 0 bases and J shed 7 bases, with 11 bases lying between them. The CDR3 is CSARDRTGYTQYF. The CDR3 DNA is TGCAGTGCTAGAGACCGAACCGGATATACGCAGTATTTT.

The chain employs TRBV5-1 and TRBJ2-3; D possibly matches TRBD1 or TRBD2 (6 bases each). CDR3 length equals 16 residues. Germline loops: CDR1 SGHRS, CDR2 YFSETQ. V shed 4 bases and J shed 0 bases, with 15 bases lying between them. CDR3 residues: CASSPGAPSSTDTQYF. In DNA, the CDR3 is TGCGCCAGCAGCCCGGGGGCCCCCTCTAGCACAGATACGCAGTATTTT. Combining the CDR3 with reference TRBV5-1 and TRBJ2-3 gives the whole variable domain KAGVTQTPRYLIKTRGQQVTLSCSPISGHRSVSWYQQTPGQGLQFLFEYFSETQRNKGNFPGRFSGRQFSNSRSEMNVSTLELGDSALYLCASSPGAPSSTDTQYFGPGTRLTVL.